The sequence of this TCR beta chain was determined in a study of cytomegalovirus exposure and HLA in healthy donors. Across the study: Unique TCRs numbering around 85 million, obtained from HLA-typed donors, made up an early data release. Study results and caveats: Follow-up analysis later connected one missense variant in DCLRE1C with trimming of TCR beta V- and J-genes. HLA alleles showed associations with around 15,000 TCR beta sequences in a later analysis, at a 0.05 false discovery rate.

Worth noting for this clone: Its antigen is still unknown.

PCR employed 60 Vbeta and 13 Jbeta primers. As originally analysed: Roughly 10 million shared chains were among around 80 million unique TCR beta chains counted in a later analysis. TCRdb keeps only in-frame clones here, not all; method: immunoSEQ multiplex PCR. V and J calls and clone size follow that table, whereas D and trimming were derived from the DNA. The profile shows approximately 150,000 clones, about four fifths of them singletons. The V gene lost 0 bases and the J gene lost 5 bases, with 10 bases spanning the gap. The CDR3 covers 15 residues. Per the germline V gene, CDR1 is MNHEY and CDR2 is SMNVEV (reference sequence).

The sequence came from a male donor in good health and CMV-seronegative. Sequenced sample: PBMCs. The genes are TRBV27 and TRBJ1-4; D is possibly TRBD1 (5 bases). The CDR3 protein is CASSLSWGVNEKLFF. The CDR3 DNA reads as TGTGCCAGCAGTTTATCCTGGGGGGTAAATGAAAAACTGTTTTTT.